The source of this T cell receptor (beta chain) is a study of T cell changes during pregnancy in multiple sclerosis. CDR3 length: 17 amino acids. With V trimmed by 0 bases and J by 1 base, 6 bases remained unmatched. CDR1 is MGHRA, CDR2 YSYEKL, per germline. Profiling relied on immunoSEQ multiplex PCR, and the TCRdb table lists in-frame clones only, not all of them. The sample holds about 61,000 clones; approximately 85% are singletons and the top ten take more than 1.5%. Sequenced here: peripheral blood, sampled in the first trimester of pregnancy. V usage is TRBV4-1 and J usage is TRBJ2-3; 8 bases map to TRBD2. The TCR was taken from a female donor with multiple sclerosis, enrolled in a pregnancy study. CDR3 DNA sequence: TGCGCCAGCAGCCAAGATATTAGCGGGACGCGCACAGATACGCAGTATTTT. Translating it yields CASSQDISGTRTDTQYF.